The 10 T cell receptor beta chains given below trace back to one sample, sequenced in a study of T cell clonotyping in hematopoietic cell transplantation. Only in-frame clones appear in the TCRdb table, and some are missing; sequencing was by immunoSEQ multiplex PCR. The top ten clones hold 8.4% of a sample with some 18,000 clones, roughly 83% of them seen once. Time point: recipient sample about 28 days before transplant, after cytoreduction. The sample in question was peripheral blood mononuclear cells, obtained before stem cell transplant. The receptors stem from a man in his fifties or sixties with acute myeloid leukemia. Some clones in this sample may be carry-over from other donors' samples.

The V call is TRBV7-8, the J call TRBJ2-2, with D possibly TRBD1 on 6 matching bases. There are 13 residues in the CDR3. V lost 5 bases to trimming and J lost 6 bases, with 10 bases between them. The germline V gene has CDR1 SGHVS and CDR2 FQNEAQ. The DNA for the CDR3 is TGTGCCAGCAGCCCAAGGACAGCCGGGGAGCTGTTTTTT. This gives the protein CASSPRTAGELFF. The full variable domain, in which reference TRBV7-8 and TRBJ2-2 provide the parts outside the CDR3, is GAGVSQSPRYKVAKRGQDVALRCDPISGHVSLFWYQQALGQGPEFLTYFQNEAQLDKSGLPSDRFFAERPEGSVSTLKIQRTQQEDSAVYLCASSPRTAGELFFGEGSRLTVL.

The chain joins TRBV1 to TRBJ2-5; the DNA was not compared with TRBD2, the D call given in the table. TRBV1 is marked as a pseudogene. This CDR3 comprises 12 residues. CDR3 in amino acids: CTSSQFEETQYF. CDR3 DNA sequence: TGCACCAGCAGTCAATTCGAGGAGACCCAGTACTTC.

The V and J genes are TRBV10-3 and TRBJ2-3, with a weak D call TRBD2 (7 bases). Germline lookup yields CDR1 ENHRY and CDR2 SYGVKD. The ends were cut back, 0 bases at V and 1 base at J, with 14 bases in the middle. The CDR3 covers 17 residues. CDR3 residues: CAISESMGGPRTDTQYF. In DNA, the CDR3 is TGTGCCATCAGTGAGTCGATGGGGGGGCCGCGCACAGATACGCAGTATTTT.

The rearrangement links TRBV28 to TRBJ1-2; D is perhaps TRBD1 (6 bases). CDR3 length equals 14 residues. Germline CDR1 MDHEN, CDR2 SYDVKM. V was cut by 5 bases and J by 4 bases, with 14 bases left in between. In DNA, the CDR3 is TGTGCCAGCAGTCCTAACACAGGGAGCTATGGCTACACCTTC. It yields the protein CASSPNTGSYGYTF.

V usage is TRBV27 and J usage is TRBJ1-2, with TRBD1 as a possible D gene (5 bases). This CDR3 spans 14 amino acids. Germline assignment: CDR1 MNHEY and CDR2 SMNVEV (reference sequence). V was pared by 5 bases and J by 0 bases, with 10 bases between. This chain's CDR3 is CASSRGQPNYGYTF. The CDR3 DNA sequence: TGTGCCAGCAGTCGGGGCCAGCCTAACTATGGCTACACCTTC.

This sequence joins TRBV19 and TRBJ2-7; 7 positions match TRBD1. Trimming removed 3 bases from V and 0 bases from J; junction bases left unmatched: 2. Germline CDR1 is LNHDA and CDR2 is SQIVND (reference sequence). The CDR3 is made up of 14 amino acids. The CDR3 loop is CASSIRGPSYEQYF. The CDR3 bases are TGTGCCAGTAGTATTAGGGGGCCCTCCTACGAGCAGTACTTC.

In its sample, this clone was seen once. The chain is built from TRBV25-1 and TRBJ1-4; no reliable D call. CDR3 size: 14 residues. From germline, CDR1 is MGHDK and CDR2 SYGVNS. V shed 6 bases and J shed 7 bases, with 15 bases lying between them. CDR3 in amino acids: CASSLKDGVEKLFF. DNA for the CDR3: TGTGCCAGCAGCCTCAAAGATGGAGTTGAAAAACTGTTTTTT. Variable domain in full (rest from reference TRBV25-1 and TRBJ1-4): EADIYQTPRYLVIGTGKKITLECSQTMGHDKMYWYQQDPGMELHLIHYSYGVNSTEKGDLSSESTVSRIRTEHFPLTLESARPSHTSQYLCASSLKDGVEKLFFGSGTQLSVL.

V usage is TRBV6-5 and J usage is TRBJ1-2; TRBD1 agrees at 8 bases. The J segment lost 4 bases and the V segment lost 10 bases, leaving 5 bases of the junction unmatched. This CDR3 has 12 amino acids. From germline, CDR1 is MNHEY and CDR2 SVGAGI. The CDR3 DNA reads TGTGCCACCCTGACAGGGGCCTATGGCTACACCTTC. Translated: CATLTGAYGYTF.

This chain links TRBV29-1 with TRBJ2-7; D gene unclear. The CDR3 consists of 11 residues. Germline V gene lookup returns CDR1 SQVTM and CDR2 ANQGSEA. Trimming shortened V by 5 bases and J by 3 bases, and 8 bases separated the two germline ends. CDR3 in amino acids: CSVRGLYEQYF. As DNA, the CDR3 is TGCAGCGTTCGAGGTCTCTACGAGCAGTACTTC.

This sequence joins TRBV6-5 and TRBJ2-1; D perhaps matches TRBD2 (6 bases). There are 13 residues in the CDR3. Trimming took off 6 bases at V and 8 bases at J, with 14 bases between the two ends. Germline CDR1 and CDR2: MNHEY and SVGAGI. The CDR3 region has the DNA TGTGCCAGCAGAAGGGACTCGATGGATGAGCAGTTCTTC. This translates into CASRRDSMDEQFF.